Listed below are T cell receptor beta chains from one sample, sequenced in a study of blood T cell repertoires in COVID-19. The protocol was immunoSEQ multiplex PCR, while the TCRdb copy is restricted to in-frame clones and leaves out a portion. Of about 270,000 clones listed, roughly 89% are singletons. Sequenced: peripheral blood. The receptors were gathered from a man aged 50 to 60 with acute or convalescent COVID-19. Each CDR3 is given with its conserved first and last residue.

cdr3_aa	v_call
CASSLRGQPQHF	TRBV5-8
CASSLSVNTEAFF	TRBV12-3/TRBV12-4
CASSPTPGEKLFF	TRBV18
CAWSASYGYTF	TRBV30
CASSLVLPAEDTEAFF	TRBV5-1
CASSDGVTSNQPQHF	TRBV2
CAISESFQAFF	TRBV10-3
CASSVDPEDTQYF	TRBV9
CAISGVGARANYGYTF	TRBV10-3
CASSLAAGEIYEQYF	TRBV7-3
CASGPGGGTEAFF	TRBV6-5
CASSSGWLDAAIDEQFF	TRBV5-8
CASSLSGPSDEWGDTQYF	TRBV5-4
CASSARTGGETQYF	TRBV7-2
CASSAGLAGAYEQYF	TRBV5-1
CTSSAGANEKLFF	TRBV1
CASSFPNGNGGYTF	TRBV5-6
CASSDAGASEQYF	TRBV2
CAWKVRGVSTDTQYF	TRBV30
CASSRDRGYYGYTF	TRBV7-3
CASRSRTGQNTEAFF	TRBV6-5
CASSPFQGLYGYTF	TRBV18
CASSPSGADTQYF	TRBV18
CASVRGGEETQYF	TRBV5-1
CASSGGSGGTDEQFF	TRBV2
CASSQSVGYTF	TRBV3-1/TRBV3-2
CASSEASLAGNFYEQYF	TRBV6-1
CASSQDVGGFYNEQFF	TRBV14
CASSLGQVLRRYF	TRBV7-8
CASSRTGAKNIQYF	TRBV5-1
CASSVSVMNTEAFF	TRBV9
CASSLDGTGGTYGYTF	TRBV5-4
CATSHFGGLDSPLHF	TRBV15
CASSEEVGTTDEQFF	TRBV2
CASRFSPGRGNQPQHF	TRBV12-2
CASSLGDSNEQFF	TRBV5-1
CASSPPSGDTGELFF	TRBV18
CASSLGQLEAFF	TRBV13
CSARAYGYTF	TRBV20-1
CASSSPGNNSPLHF	TRBV6-5
CASSLDSYGYTF	TRBV7-9